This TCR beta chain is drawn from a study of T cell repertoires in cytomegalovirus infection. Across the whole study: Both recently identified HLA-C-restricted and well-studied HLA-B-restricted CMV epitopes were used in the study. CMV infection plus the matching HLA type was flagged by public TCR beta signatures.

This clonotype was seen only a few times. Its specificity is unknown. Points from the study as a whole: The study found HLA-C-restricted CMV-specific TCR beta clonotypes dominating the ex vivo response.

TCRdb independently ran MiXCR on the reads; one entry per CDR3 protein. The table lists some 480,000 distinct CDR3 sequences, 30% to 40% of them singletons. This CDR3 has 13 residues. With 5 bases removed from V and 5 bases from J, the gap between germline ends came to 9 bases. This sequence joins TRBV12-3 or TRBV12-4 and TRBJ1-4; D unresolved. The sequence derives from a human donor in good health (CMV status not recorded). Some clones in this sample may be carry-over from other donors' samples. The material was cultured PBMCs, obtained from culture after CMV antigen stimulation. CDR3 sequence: CASSEQRNEKLFF. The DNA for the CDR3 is TGTGCCAGCAGTGAACAAAGAAATGAAAAACTGTTTTTT.